The T cell receptor beta chain described here comes from a study of early T cells in non-severe SARS-CoV-2 infection. Study outcomes and limitations: Sequences matched to VDJdb favored anti-spike CD8 responses, while private and CD4 specificities were missed.

This CDR3 has 15 residues. V dropped 0 bases and J dropped 3 bases, with 12 bases sitting between them. Germline V gives CDR1 LGHNA, CDR2 YSLEER. This clonotype has ten or more counts. Antigen: not known. Separate cDNA molecules each had unique molecular identifiers attached to them. TCRdb processed the 5' RACE reads anew with MiXCR; each CDR3 protein has one entry. The table shows approximately 80,000 distinct CDR3 sequences, with approximately 11% occurring only once. The specimen was whole blood, collected at baseline. This chain joins TRBV4-3 and TRBJ2-7, with no clear D. This clonotype was obtained from an adult who was a healthcare worker with PCR-confirmed SARS-CoV-2 infection or an uninfected control (not recorded which). As DNA, the CDR3 is TGCGCCAGCAGCCAAGAAGTCTCAGCTTACTACGAGCAGTACTTC. This encodes CASSQEVSAYYEQYF.